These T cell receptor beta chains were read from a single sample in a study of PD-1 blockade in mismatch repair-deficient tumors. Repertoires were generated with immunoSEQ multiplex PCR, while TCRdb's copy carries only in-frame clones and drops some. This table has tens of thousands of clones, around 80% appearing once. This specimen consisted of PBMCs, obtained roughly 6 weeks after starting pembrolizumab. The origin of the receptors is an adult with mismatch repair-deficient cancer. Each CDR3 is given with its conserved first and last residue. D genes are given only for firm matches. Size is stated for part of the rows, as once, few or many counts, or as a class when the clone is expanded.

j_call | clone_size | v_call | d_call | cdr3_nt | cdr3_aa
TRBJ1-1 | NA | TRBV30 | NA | TGTGCCTGGACCAGGGTGGCTGAAGCTTTCTTT | CAWTRVAEAFF
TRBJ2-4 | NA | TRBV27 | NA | TGTGCCAGCAGTCGCGGAAACATTCAGTACTTC | CASSRGNIQYF
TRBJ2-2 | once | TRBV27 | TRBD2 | TGTGCCAGCAGCGGACTAGCGGGAGGGGTCGGGGAGCTGTTTTTT | CASSGLAGGVGELFF
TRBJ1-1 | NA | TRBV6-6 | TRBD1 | TGTGCCAGCAGTGGACAGGGGAGGACTGAAGCTTTCTTT | CASSGQGRTEAFF
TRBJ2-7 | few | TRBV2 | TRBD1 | TGTGCCAGCAGTGAAGGACCAGGGGGCGACTCCTACGAGCAGTACTTC | CASSEGPGGDSYEQYF
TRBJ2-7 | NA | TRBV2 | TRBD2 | TGTGCCAGCAACCAGCGGGAGCTCGCCTACGAGCAGTACTTC | CASNQRELAYEQYF
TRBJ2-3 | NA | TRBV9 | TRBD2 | TGTGCCAGCAGCGTAGTTAGCGGGAGCACAGATACGCAGTATTTT | CASSVVSGSTDTQYF
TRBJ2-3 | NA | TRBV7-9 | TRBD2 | TGTGCCAGCAGCCCAGGGACTAGCGGGAGGGCCGACACGCAGTATTTT | CASSPGTSGRADTQYF
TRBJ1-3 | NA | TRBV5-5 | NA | TGTGCCAGCAGCTCGGACAGTTGGGGCTCTGGAAACACCATATATTTT | CASSSDSWGSGNTIYF
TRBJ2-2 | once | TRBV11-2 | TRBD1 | TGTGCCAGCAGCTTGGGACAGCACACCGGGGAGCTGTTTTTT | CASSLGQHTGELFF
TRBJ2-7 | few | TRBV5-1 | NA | TGCGCCAGCAGTCGGGGGTACGAGCAGTACTTC | CASSRGYEQYF
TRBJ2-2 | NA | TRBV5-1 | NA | TGCGCCAGCAGCTCCCAGGGGAACACCGGGGAGCTGTTTTTT | CASSSQGNTGELFF
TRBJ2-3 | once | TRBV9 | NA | TGTGCCAGCAGCGTAGCAGGGGAAGCAGATACGCAGTATTTT | CASSVAGEADTQYF
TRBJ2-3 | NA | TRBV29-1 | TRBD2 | TGCAGCGTTGATTACCTTGGGACTAGCGGGAGTCCCGATACGCAGTATTTT | CSVDYLGTSGSPDTQYF
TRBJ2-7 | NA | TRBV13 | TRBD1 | TGTGCCAGCAGCATTTGGACAGGGACCCACGAGCAGTACTTC | CASSIWTGTHEQYF
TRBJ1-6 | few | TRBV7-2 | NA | TGTGCCAGCAACCTCGAGTCCCCGAATTCACCCCTCCACTTT | CASNLESPNSPLHF
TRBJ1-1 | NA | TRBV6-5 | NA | TGTGCCAGCAGTTTCGACAGGAACACTGAAGCTTTCTTT | CASSFDRNTEAFF
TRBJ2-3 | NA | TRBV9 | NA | TGTGCCAGCAGCTACTCTAGCACAGATACGCAGTATTTT | CASSYSSTDTQYF
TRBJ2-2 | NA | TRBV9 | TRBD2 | TGTGCCAGCAGCGTTAGCGGGACGTTTGACGGGGAGCTGTTTTTT | CASSVSGTFDGELFF
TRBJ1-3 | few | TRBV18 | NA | TGTGCCAGCTCCCCACCTGGGGGGGCCTCTGGAAACACCATATATTTT | CASSPPGGASGNTIYF
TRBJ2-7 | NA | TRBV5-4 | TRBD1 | TGTGCCAGCAGCGAAAGGACAGGGTCCACCTACGAGCAGTACTTC | CASSERTGSTYEQYF
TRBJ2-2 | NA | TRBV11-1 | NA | TGTGCCAGCTCGACGGACTCGAACACCGGGGAGCTGTTTTTT | CASSTDSNTGELFF
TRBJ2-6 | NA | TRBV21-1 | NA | TGTGCCAGCAGGGGTAAGCAGGGAATTCCTGGGGCCAACGTCCTGACTTTC | CASRGKQGIPGANVLTF
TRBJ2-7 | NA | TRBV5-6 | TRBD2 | TGTGCCAGCAGCTTGGGGAGCGGGAATTACGAGCAGTACTTC | CASSLGSGNYEQYF
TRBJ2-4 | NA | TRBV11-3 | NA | TGTGCCAGCATGGGGGGAGCCAAAAACATTCAGTACTTC | CASMGGAKNIQYF
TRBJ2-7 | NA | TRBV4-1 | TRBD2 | TGCGCCAGCACCCAACTAGCGGGAGGTTACGAGCAGTACTTC | CASTQLAGGYEQYF
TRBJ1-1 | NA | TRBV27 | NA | TGTGCCAGCAGTTTAGGGGGCGGGCAACTAAACACTGAAGCTTTCTTT | CASSLGGGQLNTEAFF
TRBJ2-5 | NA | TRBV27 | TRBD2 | TGTGCCAGCAGAGGACCGGGACTAGCGGGAGAGACCCAGTACTTC | CASRGPGLAGETQYF
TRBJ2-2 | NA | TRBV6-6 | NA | TGTGCCAGCAGTCTGAACACCGGGGAGCTGTTTTTT | CASSLNTGELFF
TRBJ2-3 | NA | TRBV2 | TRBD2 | TGTGCCAGCAGTTATAGCGGGAGCACAGATACGCAGTATTTT | CASSYSGSTDTQYF
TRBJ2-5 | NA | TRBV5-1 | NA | TGCGCCAGCAGCAAGGACTGGCAAGAGACCCAGTACTTC | CASSKDWQETQYF
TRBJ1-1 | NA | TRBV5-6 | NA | TGTGCCAGCAGCTTGGCGGGTGCGGACGGGGTGAACACTGAAGCTTTCTTT | CASSLAGADGVNTEAFF
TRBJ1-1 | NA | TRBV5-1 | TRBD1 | TGCGCCAGCAGCTTGGACAGGGGCACTGAAGCTTTCTTT | CASSLDRGTEAFF
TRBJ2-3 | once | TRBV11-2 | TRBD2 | TGTGCCAGCAGCTTAAGGCTAGCGGGACCCACAGATACGCAGTATTTT | CASSLRLAGPTDTQYF
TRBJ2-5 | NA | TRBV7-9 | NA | TGTGCCAGCAGCCCGCTTGAATGGCAGAAGGAGACCCAGTACTTC | CASSPLEWQKETQYF
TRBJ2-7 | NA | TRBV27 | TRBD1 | TGTGCCAGCAGTTTTGGACAGGGAGGATTCTACGAGCAGTACTTC | CASSFGQGGFYEQYF
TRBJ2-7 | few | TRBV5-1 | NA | TGCGCCAGCAGCTTGGTTTCGGGGGAGCAGTACTTC | CASSLVSGEQYF
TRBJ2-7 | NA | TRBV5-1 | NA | TGCGCCAGCTCCCCTTGGGGGGGCAGCGAGCAGTACTTC | CASSPWGGSEQYF
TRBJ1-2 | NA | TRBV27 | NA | TGTGCCAGCAGTTCGACATTAAACTATGGCTACACCTTC | CASSSTLNYGYTF
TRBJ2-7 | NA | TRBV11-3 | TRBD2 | TGTGCCAGCAGCTTAGATCGACTAGCGGGAGTGGGGCAGTACTTC | CASSLDRLAGVGQYF
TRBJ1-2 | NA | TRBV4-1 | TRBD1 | TGCGCCAGCAGCCATTCCGGGACCAATATAATTCAGGGGGTAGGCTACACCTTC | CASSHSGTNIIQGVGYTF
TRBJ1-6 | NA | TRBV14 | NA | TGTGCCAGCAGCCAAGAGTACAGAAATTCACCCCTCCACTTT | CASSQEYRNSPLHF